This entry lists 5 T cell receptor beta chains sequenced from one sample in a study of T-cell reconstitution after alpha-beta-depleted transplantation in children. Unique molecular identifiers were incorporated during preparation of the TCRbeta library. MiXCR was run by TCRdb on the PCR reads, yielding one entry per CDR3 protein. This repertoire shows 200,000 to 250,000 distinct CDR3 sequences, more than 10% found once; its top ten account for approximately 2.9%. The source was PBMCs from the stem cell graft donor, collected from the stem cell graft. All receptors come from a human donor who donated a stem cell graft to a child with acute lymphoblastic leukemia.

The rearrangement joins TRBV18 to TRBJ2-1, with 15 bases matching TRBD2. CDR1 and CDR2 (germline): KGHSH, LQKENI. V was clipped by 6 bases and J by 0 bases; unmatched bases: 9. This CDR3 contains 19 residues. The DNA of the CDR3 is TGTGCCAGCTCCTGGGGACTAGCGGGGGGCGCTAGCTCCTACAATGAGCAGTTCTTC. Amino acid sequence: CASSWGLAGGASSYNEQFF.

This clonotype has ten or more counts. This chain connects TRBV5-1 to TRBJ1-2; D might be TRBD1 (6 bases). V was trimmed by 3 bases and J by 8 bases, leaving 23 bases between them. The CDR3 has 16 amino acids. Germline assignment: CDR1 SGHRS and CDR2 YFSETQ. CDR3 coding DNA: TGCGCCAGCAGCTCGGGACCGACAGGCTCGATATCGGGCTACACCTTC. It specifies CASSSGPTGSISGYTF. The entire variable domain, with the rest obtained from reference TRBV5-1 and TRBJ1-2, is as follows: KAGVTQTPRYLIKTRGQQVTLSCSPISGHRSVSWYQQTPGQGLQFLFEYFSETQRNKGNFPGRFSGRQFSNSRSEMNVSTLELGDSALYLCASSSGPTGSISGYTFGSGTRLTVV.

This clonotype was recorded many times. The V call is TRBV5-5, the J call TRBJ2-7; D gene uncertain. The CDR3 has 14 amino acids. The germline V and J ends were trimmed by 3 bases and 2 bases, with 12 bases remaining between them. CDR1 and CDR2 from the germline V gene are SGHKS and YYEKEE (reference sequence). This chain's CDR3 is CASSSANKAYEQYF. The CDR3 bases are TGTGCCAGCAGCTCCGCGAACAAGGCCTACGAGCAGTACTTC.

The sample holds a few counts of this clonotype. The gene calls are TRBV20-1 and TRBJ1-2, with D uncertain. Germline-derived CDR1 and CDR2 are DFQATT and SNEGSKA (reference sequence). The CDR3 runs 11 residues. V gave up 4 bases and J gave up 6 bases, with 9 bases separating them. The CDR3 is CSAILGNGYTF. DNA for the CDR3: TGCAGTGCTATACTAGGGAATGGCTACACCTTC.

Many counts were recorded for this clonotype. The V call is TRBV27, the J call TRBJ1-5, with a possible D match to TRBD1 (5 bases). With 4 bases removed from V and 0 bases from J, the gap between germline ends came to 19 bases. Germline-derived CDR1 and CDR2 are MNHEY and SMNVEV (reference sequence). The CDR3 extends over 18 amino acids. The CDR3 reads CASSSQGTGPYSNQPQHF. CDR3 DNA: TGTGCCAGCAGTTCCCAGGGAACGGGTCCTTATAGCAATCAGCCCCAGCATTTT.